Shown below are 19 T cell receptor beta chains from a single sample sequenced in a study of T cell responses to AZD1222 COVID-19 vaccine. Assay: immunoSEQ multiplex PCR; the TCRdb copy retains only in-frame clones and omits some. The profile covers 100,000 or so clones, with 75% to 90% appearing a single time and over 35% taken by the ten largest. This material consisted of peripheral blood, taken 28 days after the second AZD1222 dose. Every receptor here comes from an adult who received the AZD1222 COVID-19 vaccine.

The chain employs TRBV2 and TRBJ2-1; 10 bases map to TRBD1. The CDR3 length is 13 residues. The V gene end was trimmed by 7 bases and the J gene end by 7 bases; junction bases not matched to a gene: 4. From germline, CDR1 is SNHLY and CDR2 FYNNEI. CDR3 sequence reads: CASIRQGANEQFF. Here the CDR3 DNA reads TGTGCCAGCATCCGACAGGGGGCAAATGAGCAGTTCTTC.

This clone was detected once. The chain links TRBV19 to TRBJ2-3; the match to TRBD2 covers 12 bases. The CDR3 runs to 14 residues. From germline, CDR1 is LNHDA and CDR2 SQIVND (reference sequence). Losses at the gene ends were 6 bases for V and 5 bases for J; bases not matched to a gene: 3. The DNA for the CDR3 is TGTGCCAGTAGGACTAGCGGGAGAGGAGATACGCAGTATTTT. Protein product: CASRTSGRGDTQYF.

The rearrangement links TRBV6-5 to TRBJ1-2, with 7 bases aligning to TRBD1. The CDR3 is 14 amino acids. The V gene end was trimmed by 7 bases and the J gene end by 3 bases; junction bases not matched to a gene: 8. The germline V gene encodes CDR1 MNHEY and CDR2 SVGAGI. The CDR3 coding sequence is TGTGCCAGCACCCCCGGAGGGACAGACTATGGCTACACCTTC. Its protein is CASTPGGTDYGYTF.

V gene TRBV10-3 combines with J gene TRBJ2-7; TRBD2 matches 14 bases. V lost 5 bases to trimming and J lost 0 bases; unmatched junction nucleotides: 3. Germline V gives CDR1 ENHRY, CDR2 SYGVKD. CDR3 length equals 16 residues. The CDR3 here is CAISRLAGGASYEQYF. CDR3 DNA: TGTGCCATCAGTAGACTAGCGGGAGGGGCCTCCTACGAGCAGTACTTC.

The chain has TRBV24-1 and TRBJ2-3, with 11 positions matching TRBD2. Germline CDR1 and CDR2: KGHDR and SFDVKD. This CDR3 contains 16 residues. The V and J ends lost 2 bases and 3 bases, in that order; junction bases with no gene match: 3. The DNA for the CDR3 is TGTGCCACCAGTGATTCGGCTAGCGGGAGGACAGATACGCAGTATTTT. This encodes CATSDSASGRTDTQYF.

V and J are TRBV3-1 (or the pseudogene TRBV3-2) and TRBJ1-4; D unresolved. Trimming pared 4 bases from V and 8 bases from J, leaving 17 bases between. The CDR3 loop spans 15 amino acids. Germline CDR1 LGHDT, CDR2 YNNKEL (reference sequence). The CDR3 DNA is TGTGCCAGCAGCCGGTCCGGCACGAAGGGAGAAAAACTGTTTTTT. Its protein is CASSRSGTKGEKLFF.

The J gene is TRBJ2-3, the V gene TRBV19, with TRBD1 matching over 9 bases. The germline gives CDR1 LNHDA, CDR2 SQIVND (reference sequence). CDR3 length: 15 residues. Germline trimming cut 5 bases from V and 2 bases from J; bases unmatched to any gene: 5. The CDR3 nucleotides read TGTGCCAGTAGTTTCCGGGACAGGGCCACAGATACGCAGTATTTT. It yields the protein CASSFRDRATDTQYF.

The chain carries TRBV29-1 and TRBJ2-5, with D unclear. Trimming pared 0 bases from V and 7 bases from J, leaving 0 bases between. The CDR3 is made up of 9 amino acids. Germline V gene sequence: CDR1 SQVTM, CDR2 ANQGSEA. The CDR3 is CSVEETQYF. CDR3 nucleotide sequence: TGCAGCGTTGAAGAGACCCAGTACTTC.

The count of this clone is one. The chain joins TRBV28 to TRBJ2-7, with 9 bases matching TRBD2. The germline gives CDR1 MDHEN, CDR2 SYDVKM. This CDR3 comprises 16 residues. Trimming removed 6 bases from V and 2 bases from J; junction bases left unmatched: 11. The CDR3 nucleotides are TGTGCCAGCAGCTTGGAAGGGGCGGGAGGGACCTACGAGCAGTACTTC. It specifies CASSLEGAGGTYEQYF.

The rearrangement joins TRBV20-1 to TRBJ1-2; D may be TRBD1 (6 bases). Deletions cut 6 bases from V and 7 bases from J, with 12 bases between. The CDR3 has 11 residues. Germline CDR1 and CDR2: DFQATT and SNEGSKA (reference sequence). CDR3 region: CSARTGFGYTF. CDR3 DNA: TGCAGTGCCCGAACAGGGTTTGGCTACACCTTC.

The chain uses TRBV7-2 and TRBJ2-3, with 7 bases fitting TRBD2. The CDR3 has 18 amino acids. CDR1 and CDR2 from the germline V gene are SGHTA and FQGNSA. The J segment lost 2 bases and the V segment lost 5 bases, leaving 16 bases of the junction unmatched. The DNA of the CDR3 is TGTGCCAGCAGCGGCTTCGGGGGGTGGGGAGGGGACACAGATACGCAGTATTTT. Translation: CASSGFGGWGGDTDTQYF.

This sequence joins TRBV6-5 and TRBJ1-6; D gene uncertain. The CDR3 spans 13 residues. In germline, CDR1 is MNHEY, CDR2 SVGAGI. With 4 bases removed from V and 9 bases from J, the gap between germline ends came to 10 bases. The chain's CDR3 is CASSSPESSPLHF. In nucleotides, the CDR3 is TGTGCCAGCAGTTCCCCGGAAAGTTCACCCCTCCACTTT.

The rearrangement links TRBV3-1 (or the pseudogene TRBV3-2) to TRBJ2-7, with 8 bases matching TRBD1. The germline V gene has CDR1 LGHDT and CDR2 YNNKEL (reference sequence). The trim removed 1 base at V and 2 bases at J, leaving 1 base unmatched. This CDR3 has 14 amino acids. Written as DNA, the CDR3 is TGTGCCAGCAGCCAAGGGGACAGGCCCTACGAGCAGTACTTC. It yields the protein CASSQGDRPYEQYF.

The chain uses TRBV15 and TRBJ1-5; no firm D call. V shed 0 bases and J shed 6 bases, with 15 bases lying between them. Germline V gives CDR1 LNHNV, CDR2 YYDKDF (reference sequence). This CDR3 is built from 16 residues. CDR3 amino acids: CATSRDSGAGTQPQHF. The CDR3, as DNA: TGTGCCACCAGCAGAGATTCGGGCGCAGGCACTCAGCCCCAGCATTTT.

CDR3 protein: CASSLKASGSLSNEQFF. Written as DNA, the CDR3 is TGTGCCAGCAGTTTAAAGGCTAGCGGGTCCTTAAGCAATGAGCAGTTCTTC. The rearrangement uses TRBV27 and TRBJ2-1; 8 bases are shared with TRBD2. V gave up 2 bases and J gave up 6 bases; unmatched junction bases: 12. Per the germline V gene, CDR1 is MNHEY and CDR2 is SMNVEV (reference sequence). This CDR3 region has 17 residues.

A remark on this clone: Different DNA sequences within this sample yield the same CDR3. The rearrangement links TRBV18 to TRBJ1-1, with 10 bases matching TRBD1. CDR3 size: 14 residues. Trimming took 3 bases from V and 6 from J; bases not matched to a gene: 4. Germline V CDR1 and CDR2: KGHSH, LQKENI. The CDR3, as DNA: TGTGCCAGCTCACCCCGACAGGGGGCAGCTGAAGCTTTCTTT. Its translation is CASSPRQGAAEAFF.

The chain uses TRBV12-3 or TRBV12-4 and TRBJ2-6; D ambiguous. The V end was cut by 3 bases, the J end by 4 bases, with 4 bases between. The CDR3 extends over 13 amino acids. CDR3 residues: CASSFLGANVLTF. The CDR3 coding sequence is TGTGCCAGCAGTTTTCTGGGGGCCAACGTCCTGACTTTC.

J is TRBJ2-5 and V is TRBV28; the D gene could be TRBD1 or TRBD2 (5 bases each). CDR1 is MDHEN, CDR2 SYDVKM, per germline. The CDR3 spans 15 residues. Trimming took off 6 bases at V and 5 bases at J, with 19 bases between the two ends. CDR3 amino acids: CASRVGDRASETQYF. CDR3 sequence (DNA): TGTGCCAGCAGGGTAGGGGACCGAGCATCGGAGACCCAGTACTTC.

The CDR3 DNA sequence: TGCAGCGTTGGCCCTTATAGCAATCAGCCCCAGCATTTT. It codes for CSVGPYSNQPQHF. The chain is built from TRBV29-1 and TRBJ1-5; no reliable D call. Germline-derived CDR1 and CDR2 are SQVTM and ANQGSEA. The CDR3 spans 13 residues. V shed 4 bases and J shed 0 bases, with 7 bases lying between them.